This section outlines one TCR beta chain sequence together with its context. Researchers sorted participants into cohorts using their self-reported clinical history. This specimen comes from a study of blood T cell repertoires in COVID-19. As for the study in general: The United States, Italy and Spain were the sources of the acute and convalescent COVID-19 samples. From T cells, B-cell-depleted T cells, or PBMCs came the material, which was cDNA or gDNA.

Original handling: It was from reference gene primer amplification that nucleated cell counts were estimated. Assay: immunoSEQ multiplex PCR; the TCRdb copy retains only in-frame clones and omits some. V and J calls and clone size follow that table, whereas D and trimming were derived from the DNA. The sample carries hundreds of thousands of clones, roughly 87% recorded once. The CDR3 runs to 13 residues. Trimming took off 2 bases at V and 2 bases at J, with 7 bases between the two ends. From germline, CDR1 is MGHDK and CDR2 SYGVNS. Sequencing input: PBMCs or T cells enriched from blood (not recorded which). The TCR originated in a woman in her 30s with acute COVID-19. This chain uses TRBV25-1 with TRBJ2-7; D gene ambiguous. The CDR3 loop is CASSEPGTYEQYF. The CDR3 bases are TGTGCCAGCAGTGAACCGGGTACCTACGAGCAGTACTTC.